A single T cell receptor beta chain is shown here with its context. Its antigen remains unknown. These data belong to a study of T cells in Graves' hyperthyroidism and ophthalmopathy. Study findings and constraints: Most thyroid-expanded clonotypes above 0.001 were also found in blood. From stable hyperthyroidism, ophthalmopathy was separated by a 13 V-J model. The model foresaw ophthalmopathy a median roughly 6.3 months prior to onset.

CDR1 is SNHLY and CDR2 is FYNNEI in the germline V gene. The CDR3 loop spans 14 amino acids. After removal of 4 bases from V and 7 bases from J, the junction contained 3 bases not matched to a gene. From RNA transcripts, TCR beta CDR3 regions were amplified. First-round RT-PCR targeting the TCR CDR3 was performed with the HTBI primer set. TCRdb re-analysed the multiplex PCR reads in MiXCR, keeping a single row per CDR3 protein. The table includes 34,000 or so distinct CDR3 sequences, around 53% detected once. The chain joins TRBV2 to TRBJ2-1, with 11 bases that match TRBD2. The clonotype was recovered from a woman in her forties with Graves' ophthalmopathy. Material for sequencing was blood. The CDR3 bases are TGTGCCAGCAGTGCACTAGCGGGAGTTAATGAGCAGTTCTTC. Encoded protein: CASSALAGVNEQFF.